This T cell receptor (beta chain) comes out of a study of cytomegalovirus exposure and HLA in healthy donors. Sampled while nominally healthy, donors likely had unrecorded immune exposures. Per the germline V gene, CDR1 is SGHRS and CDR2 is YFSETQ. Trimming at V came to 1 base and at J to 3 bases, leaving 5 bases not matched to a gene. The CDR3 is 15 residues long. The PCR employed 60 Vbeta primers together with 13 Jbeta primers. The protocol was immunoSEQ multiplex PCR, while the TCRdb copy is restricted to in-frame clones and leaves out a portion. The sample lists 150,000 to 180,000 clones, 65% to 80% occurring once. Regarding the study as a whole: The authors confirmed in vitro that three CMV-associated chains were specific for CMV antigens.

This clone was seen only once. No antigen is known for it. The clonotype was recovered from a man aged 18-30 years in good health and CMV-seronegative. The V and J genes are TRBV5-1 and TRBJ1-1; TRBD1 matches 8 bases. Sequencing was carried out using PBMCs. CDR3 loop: CASSLNTGGYTEAFF. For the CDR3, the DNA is TGCGCCAGCAGCTTGAATACAGGGGGATACACTGAAGCTTTCTTT. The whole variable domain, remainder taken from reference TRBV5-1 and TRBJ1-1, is KAGVTQTPRYLIKTRGQQVTLSCSPISGHRSVSWYQQTPGQGLQFLFEYFSETQRNKGNFPGRFSGRQFSNSRSEMNVSTLELGDSALYLCASSLNTGGYTEAFFGQGTRLTVV.